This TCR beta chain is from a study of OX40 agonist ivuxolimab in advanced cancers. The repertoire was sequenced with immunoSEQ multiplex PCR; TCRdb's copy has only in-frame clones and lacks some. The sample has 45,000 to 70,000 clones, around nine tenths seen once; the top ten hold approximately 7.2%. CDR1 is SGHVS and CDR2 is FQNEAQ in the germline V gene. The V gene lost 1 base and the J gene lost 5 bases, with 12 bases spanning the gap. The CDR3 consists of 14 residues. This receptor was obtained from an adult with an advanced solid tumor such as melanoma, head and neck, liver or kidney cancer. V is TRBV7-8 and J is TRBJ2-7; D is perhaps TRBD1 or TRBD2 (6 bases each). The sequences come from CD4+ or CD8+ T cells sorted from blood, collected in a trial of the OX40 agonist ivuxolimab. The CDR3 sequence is CASSLEGGIHEQYF. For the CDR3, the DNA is TGTGCCAGCAGCTTAGAAGGGGGGATCCACGAGCAGTACTTC.